This T cell receptor beta chain was recovered during a study of blood T cell repertoires in COVID-19. Sequencing was performed with immunoSEQ multiplex PCR; in TCRdb, only in-frame clones are kept and a portion is missing. Of some 250,000 clones in the sample, roughly 87% are singletons; the top ten hold about 0.74%. This receptor was identified in a woman aged 30 to 39 with acute or convalescent COVID-19. The sample comprised peripheral blood.

The CDR3 here is CASSYSRGRVHYEQYF. In nucleotides, the CDR3 is TGTGCCAGCAGTTACTCCCGCGGGAGGGTCCATTACGAGCAGTACTTC. The chain links TRBV6-2 or TRBV6-3 to TRBJ2-7; 9 nucleotides agree with TRBD2. CDR3 length: 16 amino acids. Trimming took 0 bases from V and 4 from J; bases not matched to a gene: 7. Germline CDR1 is MNHEY and CDR2 is SVGEGT.